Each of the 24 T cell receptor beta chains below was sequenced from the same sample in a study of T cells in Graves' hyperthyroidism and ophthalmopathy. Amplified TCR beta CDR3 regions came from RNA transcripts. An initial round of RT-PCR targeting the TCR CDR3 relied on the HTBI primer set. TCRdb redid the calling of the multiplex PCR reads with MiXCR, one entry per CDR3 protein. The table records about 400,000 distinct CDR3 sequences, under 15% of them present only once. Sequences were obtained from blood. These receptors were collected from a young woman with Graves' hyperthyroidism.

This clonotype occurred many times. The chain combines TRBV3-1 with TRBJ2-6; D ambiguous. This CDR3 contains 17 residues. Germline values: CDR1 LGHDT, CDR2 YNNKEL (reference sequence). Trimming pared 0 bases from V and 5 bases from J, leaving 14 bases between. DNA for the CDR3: TGTGCCAGCAGCCAAGATGGAAGCGCCCTAAGGGCCAACGTCCTGACTTTC. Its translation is CASSQDGSALRANVLTF. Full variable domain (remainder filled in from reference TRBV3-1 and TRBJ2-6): DTAVSQTPKYLVTQMGNDKSIKCEQNLGHDTMYWYKQDSKKFLKIMFSYNNKELIINETVPNRFSPKSPDKAHLNLHINSLELGDSAVYFCASSQDGSALRANVLTFGAGSRLTVL.

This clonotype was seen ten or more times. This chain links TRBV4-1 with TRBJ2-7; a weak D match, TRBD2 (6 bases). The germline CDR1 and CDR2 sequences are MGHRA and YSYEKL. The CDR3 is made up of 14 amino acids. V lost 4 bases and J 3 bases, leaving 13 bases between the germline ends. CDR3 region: CASSPRESGYEQYF. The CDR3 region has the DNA TGCGCCAGCAGCCCTCGGGAGTCCGGCTACGAGCAGTACTTC.

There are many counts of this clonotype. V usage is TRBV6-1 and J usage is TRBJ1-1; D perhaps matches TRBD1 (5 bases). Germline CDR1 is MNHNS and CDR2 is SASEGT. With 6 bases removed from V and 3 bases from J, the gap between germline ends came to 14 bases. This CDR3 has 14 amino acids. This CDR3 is CASRDGRVDTEAFF. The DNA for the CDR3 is TGTGCCAGCAGGGACGGCAGGGTGGACACTGAAGCTTTCTTT.

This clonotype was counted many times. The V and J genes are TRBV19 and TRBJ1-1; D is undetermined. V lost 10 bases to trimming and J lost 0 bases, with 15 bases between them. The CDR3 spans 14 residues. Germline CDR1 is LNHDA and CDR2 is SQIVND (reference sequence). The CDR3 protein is CATQTTIMNTEAFF. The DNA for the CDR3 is TGTGCCACGCAAACGACCATTATGAACACTGAAGCTTTCTTT.

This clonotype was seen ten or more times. CDR3 nucleotide sequence: TGCAGTGCGGGTTGGGGGGAGGGTGGCAATCAGCCCCAGCATTTT. This encodes CSAGWGEGGNQPQHF. The gene calls are TRBV20-1 and TRBJ1-5; D might be TRBD1 (5 bases). The CDR3 contains 15 residues. CDR1 and CDR2 (germline): DFQATT, SNEGSKA (reference sequence). V was clipped by 6 bases and J by 2 bases, with 17 bases between them.

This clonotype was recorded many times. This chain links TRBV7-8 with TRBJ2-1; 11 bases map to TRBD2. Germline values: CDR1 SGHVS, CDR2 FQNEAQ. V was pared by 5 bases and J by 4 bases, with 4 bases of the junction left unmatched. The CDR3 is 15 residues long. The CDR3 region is CASSGRLAGYNEQFF. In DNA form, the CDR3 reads TGTGCCAGCAGCGGCCGACTAGCGGGGTACAATGAGCAGTTCTTC.

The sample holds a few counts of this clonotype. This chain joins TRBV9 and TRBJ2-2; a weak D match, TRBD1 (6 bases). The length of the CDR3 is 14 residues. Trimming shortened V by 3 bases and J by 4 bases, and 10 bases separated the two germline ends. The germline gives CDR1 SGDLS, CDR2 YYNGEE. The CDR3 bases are TGTGCCAGCAGCGACCAGACAGGCACCGGGGAGCTGTTTTTT. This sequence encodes CASSDQTGTGELFF.

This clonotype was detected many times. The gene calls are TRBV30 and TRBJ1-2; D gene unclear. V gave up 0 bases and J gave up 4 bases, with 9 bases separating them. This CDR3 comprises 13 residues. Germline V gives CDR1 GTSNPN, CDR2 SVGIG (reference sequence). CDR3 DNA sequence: TGTGCCTGGAGTGTACATCTCGGCTATGGCTACACCTTC. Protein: CAWSVHLGYGYTF.

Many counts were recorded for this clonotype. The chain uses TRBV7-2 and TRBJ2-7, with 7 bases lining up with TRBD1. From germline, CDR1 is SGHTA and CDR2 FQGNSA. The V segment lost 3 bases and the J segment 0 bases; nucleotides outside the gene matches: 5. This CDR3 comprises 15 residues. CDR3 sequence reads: CASSLATGSSYEQYF. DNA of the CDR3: TGTGCCAGCAGCTTGGCGACAGGGAGCTCCTACGAGCAGTACTTC.

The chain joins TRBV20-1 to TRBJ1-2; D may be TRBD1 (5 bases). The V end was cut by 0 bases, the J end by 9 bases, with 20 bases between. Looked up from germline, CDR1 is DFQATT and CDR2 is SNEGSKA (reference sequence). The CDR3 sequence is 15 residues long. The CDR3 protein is CSARDYARAVESYTF. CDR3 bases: TGCAGTGCTAGAGATTACGCCAGGGCTGTCGAAAGCTACACCTTC.

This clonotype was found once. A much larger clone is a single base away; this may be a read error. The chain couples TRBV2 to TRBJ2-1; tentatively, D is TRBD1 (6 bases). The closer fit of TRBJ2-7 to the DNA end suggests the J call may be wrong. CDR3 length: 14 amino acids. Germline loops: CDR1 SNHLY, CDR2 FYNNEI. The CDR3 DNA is TGTGCCAGCAGTGAACTGGGGGCGAGGAATGAGCAGTACTTC. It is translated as CASSELGARNEQYF.

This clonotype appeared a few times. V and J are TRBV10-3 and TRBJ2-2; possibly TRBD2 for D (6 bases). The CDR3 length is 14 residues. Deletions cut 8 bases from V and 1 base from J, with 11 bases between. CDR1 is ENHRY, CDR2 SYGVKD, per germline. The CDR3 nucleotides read TGTGCCATCGGGGGGTCCTTGAACACCGGGGAGCTGTTTTTT. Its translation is CAIGGSLNTGELFF.

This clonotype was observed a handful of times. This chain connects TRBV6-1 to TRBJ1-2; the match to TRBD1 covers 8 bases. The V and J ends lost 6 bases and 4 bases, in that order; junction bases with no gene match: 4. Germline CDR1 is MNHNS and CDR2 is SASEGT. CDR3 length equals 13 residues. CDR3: CASRGQAGYGYTF. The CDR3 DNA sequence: TGTGCCAGCAGGGGACAGGCGGGCTATGGCTACACCTTC.

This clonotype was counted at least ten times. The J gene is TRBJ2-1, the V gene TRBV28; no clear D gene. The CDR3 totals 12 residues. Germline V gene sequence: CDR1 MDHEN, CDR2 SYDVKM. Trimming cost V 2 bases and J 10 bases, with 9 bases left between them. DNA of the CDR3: TGTGCCAGCAGTTTACTCGACCTGGAGCAGTTCTTC. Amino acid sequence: CASSLLDLEQFF.

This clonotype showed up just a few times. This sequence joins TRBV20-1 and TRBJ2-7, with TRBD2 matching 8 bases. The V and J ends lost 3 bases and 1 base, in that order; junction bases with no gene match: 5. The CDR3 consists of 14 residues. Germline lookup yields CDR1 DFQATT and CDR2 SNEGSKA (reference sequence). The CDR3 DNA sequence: TGCAGTGCTAGCTCCGGGACTAGTTCCTACGAGCAGTACTTC. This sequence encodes CSASSGTSSYEQYF.

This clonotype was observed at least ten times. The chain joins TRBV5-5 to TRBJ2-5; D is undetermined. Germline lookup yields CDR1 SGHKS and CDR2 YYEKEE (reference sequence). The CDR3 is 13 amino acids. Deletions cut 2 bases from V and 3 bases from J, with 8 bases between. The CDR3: CASSFTTEETQYF. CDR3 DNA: TGTGCCAGCAGCTTTACAACAGAAGAGACCCAGTACTTC.

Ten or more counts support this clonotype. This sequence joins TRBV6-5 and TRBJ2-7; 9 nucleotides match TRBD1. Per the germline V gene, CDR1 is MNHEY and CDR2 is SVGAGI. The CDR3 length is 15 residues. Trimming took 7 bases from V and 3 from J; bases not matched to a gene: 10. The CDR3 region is CASILATGGGYEQYF. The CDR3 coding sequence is TGTGCCAGCATACTCGCTACAGGGGGCGGCTACGAGCAGTACTTC.

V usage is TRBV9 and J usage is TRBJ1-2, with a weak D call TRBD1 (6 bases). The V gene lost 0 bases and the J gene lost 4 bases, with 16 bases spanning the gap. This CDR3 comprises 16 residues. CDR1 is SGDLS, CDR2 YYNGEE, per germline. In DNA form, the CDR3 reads TGTGCCAGCAGCGTAGAGGCAGGGGAGGGGCTCTATGGCTACACCTTC. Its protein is CASSVEAGEGLYGYTF.

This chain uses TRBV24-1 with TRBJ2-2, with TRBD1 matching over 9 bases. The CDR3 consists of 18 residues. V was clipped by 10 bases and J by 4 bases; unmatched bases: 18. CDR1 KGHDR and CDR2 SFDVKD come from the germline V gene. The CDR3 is CATSHGTGPRGRTGELFF. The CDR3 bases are TGTGCCACTTCCCATGGGACAGGGCCGCGAGGTCGCACCGGGGAGCTGTTTTTT.

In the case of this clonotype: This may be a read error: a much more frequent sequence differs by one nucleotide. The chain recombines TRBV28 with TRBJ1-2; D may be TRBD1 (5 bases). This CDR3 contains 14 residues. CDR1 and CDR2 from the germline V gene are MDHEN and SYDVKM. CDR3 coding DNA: TGTGCCGGCAGTTTCCTTCAGGGAAGCTATGGCTACACCTTC. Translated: CAGSFLQGSYGYTF.

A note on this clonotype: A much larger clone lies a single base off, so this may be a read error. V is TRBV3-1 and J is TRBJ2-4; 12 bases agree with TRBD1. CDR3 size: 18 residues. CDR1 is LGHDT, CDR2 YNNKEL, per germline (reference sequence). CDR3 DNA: TGTGCCAGCAGCCAGGAATGGGGGACAGGGGGCTCAGGAAACACTCAGTACTTC. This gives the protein CASSQEWGTGGSGNTQYF.

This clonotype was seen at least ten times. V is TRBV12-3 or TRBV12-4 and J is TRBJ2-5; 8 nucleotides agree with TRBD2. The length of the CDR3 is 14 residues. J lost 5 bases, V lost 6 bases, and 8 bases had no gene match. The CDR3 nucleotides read TGTGCCAGCAGCGACCCGGGAGGGGCCGAGACCCAGTACTTC. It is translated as CASSDPGGAETQYF.

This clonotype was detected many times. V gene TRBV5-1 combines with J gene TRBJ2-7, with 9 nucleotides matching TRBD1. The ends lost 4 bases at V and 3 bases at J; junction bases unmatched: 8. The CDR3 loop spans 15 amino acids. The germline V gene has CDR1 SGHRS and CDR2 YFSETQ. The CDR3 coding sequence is TGCGCCAGCAGCCGGACGACAGGGGGTGGCTACGAGCAGTACTTC. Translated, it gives CASSRTTGGGYEQYF. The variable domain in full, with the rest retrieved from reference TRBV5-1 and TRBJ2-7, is KAGVTQTPRYLIKTRGQQVTLSCSPISGHRSVSWYQQTPGQGLQFLFEYFSETQRNKGNFPGRFSGRQFSNSRSEMNVSTLELGDSALYLCASSRTTGGGYEQYFGPGTRLTVT.

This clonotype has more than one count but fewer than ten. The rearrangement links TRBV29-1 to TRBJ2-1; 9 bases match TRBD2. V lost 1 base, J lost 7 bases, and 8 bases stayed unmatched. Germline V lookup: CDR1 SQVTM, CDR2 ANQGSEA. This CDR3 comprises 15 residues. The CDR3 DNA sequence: TGCAGCGTTGAAGGAAGGGCGGGAGGGCCAAATGAGCAGTTCTTC. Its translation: CSVEGRAGGPNEQFF.